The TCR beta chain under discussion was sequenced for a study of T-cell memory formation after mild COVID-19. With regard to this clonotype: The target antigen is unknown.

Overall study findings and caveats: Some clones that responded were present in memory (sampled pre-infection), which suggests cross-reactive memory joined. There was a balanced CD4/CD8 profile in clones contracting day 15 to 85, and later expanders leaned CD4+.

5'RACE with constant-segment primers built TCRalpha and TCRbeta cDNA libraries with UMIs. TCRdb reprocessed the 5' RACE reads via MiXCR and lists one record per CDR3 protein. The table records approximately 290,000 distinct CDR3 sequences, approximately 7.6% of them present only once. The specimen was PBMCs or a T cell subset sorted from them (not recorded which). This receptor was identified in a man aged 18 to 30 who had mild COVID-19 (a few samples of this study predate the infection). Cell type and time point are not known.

The CDR3 DNA reads as TGTGCCACCAGCAGGGCAGGGGGCGTGGAGACCCAGTACTTC. This sequence encodes CATSRAGGVETQYF. The J gene is TRBJ2-5, the V gene TRBV15; 8 bases line up with TRBD1. Unmatched junction bases numbered 5, after V lost 3 bases and J lost 5 bases. The CDR3 length is 14 residues. CDR1 is LNHNV and CDR2 is YYDKDF in the germline V gene (reference sequence).